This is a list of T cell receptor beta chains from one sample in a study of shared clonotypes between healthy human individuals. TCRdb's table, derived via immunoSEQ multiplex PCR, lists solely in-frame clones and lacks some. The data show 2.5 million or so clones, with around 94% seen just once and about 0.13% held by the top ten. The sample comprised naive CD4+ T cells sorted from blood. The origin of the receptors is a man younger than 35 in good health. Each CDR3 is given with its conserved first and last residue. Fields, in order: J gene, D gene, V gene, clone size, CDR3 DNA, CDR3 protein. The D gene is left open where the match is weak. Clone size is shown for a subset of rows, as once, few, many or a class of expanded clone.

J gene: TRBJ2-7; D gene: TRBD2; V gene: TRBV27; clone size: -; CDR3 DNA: TGTGCCAGCCGGACTAGCGGGAGTGGGGAGCAGTACTTC; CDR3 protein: CASRTSGSGEQYF
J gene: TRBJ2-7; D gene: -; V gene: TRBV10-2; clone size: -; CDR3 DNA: TGCGCCAGCAGTGGATCCGGGATATCAAGCTCCTACGAGCAGTACTTC; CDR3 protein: CASSGSGISSSYEQYF
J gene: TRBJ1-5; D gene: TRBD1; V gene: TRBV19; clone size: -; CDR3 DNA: TGTGCCAGTAGTGGGGACAGGGGTCCCGATGGGCCCCAGCATTTT; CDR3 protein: CASSGDRGPDGPQHF
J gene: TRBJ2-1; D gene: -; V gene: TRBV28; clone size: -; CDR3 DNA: TGTGCCAGCAGTTTCGCTGGGGGCAATGAGCAGTTCTTC; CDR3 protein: CASSFAGGNEQFF
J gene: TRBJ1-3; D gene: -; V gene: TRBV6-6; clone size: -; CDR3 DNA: TGTGCCAGCAGTTTCAGGGAACAGTATGGAAACACCATATATTTT; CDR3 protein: CASSFREQYGNTIYF
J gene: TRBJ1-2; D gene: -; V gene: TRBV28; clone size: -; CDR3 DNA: TGTGCCAGCAGTTGGGGGGACTATGGCTACACCTTC; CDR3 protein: CASSWGDYGYTF
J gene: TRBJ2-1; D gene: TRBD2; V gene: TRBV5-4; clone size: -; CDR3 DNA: TGTGCCAGCAGCTCTAGCGGGGGAGGCTCCTACAATGAGCAGTTCTTC; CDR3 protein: CASSSSGGGSYNEQFF
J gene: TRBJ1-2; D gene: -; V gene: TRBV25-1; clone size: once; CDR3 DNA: TGTGCCAGCAGATCCTCGGGGAGTGGAAACTATGGCTACACCTTC; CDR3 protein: CASRSSGSGNYGYTF
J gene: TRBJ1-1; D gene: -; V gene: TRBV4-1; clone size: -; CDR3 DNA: TGCGCCAGCAGCCGATTCTCCATGAGGGGCCTCGTGAACACTGAAGCTTTCTTT; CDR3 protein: CASSRFSMRGLVNTEAFF
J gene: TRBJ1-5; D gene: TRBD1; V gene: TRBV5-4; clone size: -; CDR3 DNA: TGTGCCAGCAGCACCGGGACAGGTTGGGATCAGCCCCAGCATTTT; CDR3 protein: CASSTGTGWDQPQHF
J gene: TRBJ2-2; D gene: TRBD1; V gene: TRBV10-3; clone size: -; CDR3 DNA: TGTGCCAGCGGACAGGGGAATCGGAACACCGGGGAGCTGTTTTTT; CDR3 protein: CASGQGNRNTGELFF
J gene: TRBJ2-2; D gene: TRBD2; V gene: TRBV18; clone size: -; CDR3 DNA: TGTGCCAGCTCACCATACGGGACTAGCGGGAGGAACACCGGGGAGCTGTTTTTT; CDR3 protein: CASSPYGTSGRNTGELFF
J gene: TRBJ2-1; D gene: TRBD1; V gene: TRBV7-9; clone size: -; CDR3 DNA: TGTGCCAGCAGCCGGGGACAGGATTTTGCTGAGCAGTTCTTC; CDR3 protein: CASSRGQDFAEQFF
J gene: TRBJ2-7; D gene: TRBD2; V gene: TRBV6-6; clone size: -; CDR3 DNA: TGTGCCAGCAGCTCCGGGACTAGCTACGAGCAGTACTTC; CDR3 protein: CASSSGTSYEQYF
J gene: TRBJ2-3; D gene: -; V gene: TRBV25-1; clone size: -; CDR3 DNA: TGTGCCAGCAGGGGACTCACAGATACGCAGTATTTT; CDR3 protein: CASRGLTDTQYF
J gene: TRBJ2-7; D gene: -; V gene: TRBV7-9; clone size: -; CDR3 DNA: TGTGCCAGCAGCCCCAGGCGGTTAAAGGACTACGAGCAGTACTTC; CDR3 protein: CASSPRRLKDYEQYF
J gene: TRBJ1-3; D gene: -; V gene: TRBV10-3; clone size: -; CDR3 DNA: TGTGCCATCAGTGAGTCCTGGGACAACTCTGGAAACACCATATATTTT; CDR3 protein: CAISESWDNSGNTIYF
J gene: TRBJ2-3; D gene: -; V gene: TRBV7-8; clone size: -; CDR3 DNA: TGTGCCAGCAGCCTTCAACCCCCAGATACGCAGTATTTT; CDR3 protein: CASSLQPPDTQYF
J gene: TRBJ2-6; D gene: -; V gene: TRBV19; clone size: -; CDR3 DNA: TGTGCCAGTAGTGAGAACCCCCCTGGGGCCAACGTCCTGACTTTC; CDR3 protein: CASSENPPGANVLTF
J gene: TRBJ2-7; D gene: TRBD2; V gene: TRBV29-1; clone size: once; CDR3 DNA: TGCAGCGTTGTGCGGGGGGACTACGAGCAGTACTTC; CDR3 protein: CSVVRGDYEQYF
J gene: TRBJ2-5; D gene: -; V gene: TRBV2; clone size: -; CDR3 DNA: TGTGCCAGCAGTTTGGAGGTCCAAGAGACCCAGTACTTC; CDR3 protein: CASSLEVQETQYF
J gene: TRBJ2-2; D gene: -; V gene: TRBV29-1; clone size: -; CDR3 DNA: TGCAGCGTTGAAGGCGTGTCGCACAGTCGAACCGGGGAGCTGTTTTTT; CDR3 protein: CSVEGVSHSRTGELFF
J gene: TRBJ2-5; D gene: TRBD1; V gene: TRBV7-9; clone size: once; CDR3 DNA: TGTGCCAGCAGCTTAACGACAGGGAAAGAGACCCAGTACTTC; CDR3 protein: CASSLTTGKETQYF
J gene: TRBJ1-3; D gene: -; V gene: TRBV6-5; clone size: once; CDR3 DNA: TGTGCCAGCAGTAGGGGGTTTGGAAACACCATATATTTT; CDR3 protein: CASSRGFGNTIYF
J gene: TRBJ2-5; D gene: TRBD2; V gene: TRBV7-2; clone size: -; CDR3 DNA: TGTGCCAGCAGCCAACTAGCGGGAGGGTCGGAGACCCAGTACTTC; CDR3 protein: CASSQLAGGSETQYF
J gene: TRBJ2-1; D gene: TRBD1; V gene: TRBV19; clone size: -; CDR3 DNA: TGTGCCAGTAGTATAGGCTCGGGACAGGGTTACAATGAGCAGTTCTTC; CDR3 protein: CASSIGSGQGYNEQFF
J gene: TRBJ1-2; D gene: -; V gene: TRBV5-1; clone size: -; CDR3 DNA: TGCGCCAGCAGGGGGATAGGACAAACCGGTAGCTATGGCTACACCTTC; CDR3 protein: CASRGIGQTGSYGYTF
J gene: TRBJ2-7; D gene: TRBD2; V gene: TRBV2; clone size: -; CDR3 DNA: TGTGCCAGCAACGAACCGGGACTAGCGGGGGGGAGCTCCTACGAGCAGTACTTC; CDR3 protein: CASNEPGLAGGSSYEQYF
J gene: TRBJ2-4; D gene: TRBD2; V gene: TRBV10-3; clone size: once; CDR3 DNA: TGTGCCATCAGTGCCGGGACTAGCGGGGGGGGTTACATTCAGTACTTC; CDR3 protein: CAISAGTSGGGYIQYF
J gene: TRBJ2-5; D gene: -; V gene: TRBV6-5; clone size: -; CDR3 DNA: TGTGCCAGCAGTGAGCTGGGGGCACAGACCCAGTACTTC; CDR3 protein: CASSELGAQTQYF
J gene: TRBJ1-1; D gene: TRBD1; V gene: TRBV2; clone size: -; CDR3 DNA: TGTGCCAGCAGTCTGGGACAGGGGAACACTGAAGCTTTCTTT; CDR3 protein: CASSLGQGNTEAFF
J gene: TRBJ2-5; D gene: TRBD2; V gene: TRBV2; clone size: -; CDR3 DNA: TGTGCCAGCAGTGAAGCGCTGCGGGGGGGCGGAGAGACCCAGTACTTC; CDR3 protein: CASSEALRGGGETQYF
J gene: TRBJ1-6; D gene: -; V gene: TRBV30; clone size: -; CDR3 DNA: TGTGCCTGGAGCGGGCCCCCCGATAATTCACCCCTCCACTTT; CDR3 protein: CAWSGPPDNSPLHF
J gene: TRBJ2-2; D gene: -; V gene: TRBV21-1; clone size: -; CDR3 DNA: TGTGCCAGCAACTTCCGGGAGGGTGGGCTCACAATGAACACCGGGGAGCTGTTTTTT; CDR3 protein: CASNFREGGLTMNTGELFF
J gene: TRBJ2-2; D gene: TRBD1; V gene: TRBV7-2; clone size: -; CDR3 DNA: TGTGCCAGCCCCACCGGGACAGGGGAACCGTGGGGGGAGCTGTTTTTT; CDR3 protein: CASPTGTGEPWGELFF
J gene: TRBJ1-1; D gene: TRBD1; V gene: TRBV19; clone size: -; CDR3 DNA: TGTGCCAGTACTCGACAGGGGGTTTCTGAAGCTTTCTTT; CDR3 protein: CASTRQGVSEAFF
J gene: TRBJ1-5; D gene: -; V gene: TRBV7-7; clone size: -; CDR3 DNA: TGTGCCCAGTCGCTCAGGGCTTTACAGCCCCAGCATTTT; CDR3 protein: CAQSLRALQPQHF
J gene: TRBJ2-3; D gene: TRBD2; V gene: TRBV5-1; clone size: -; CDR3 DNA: TGCGCCAGCAGCGCAGGGACTAGCGGGAGTACCACGCAGTATTTT; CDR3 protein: CASSAGTSGSTTQYF